Included here is one T cell receptor (beta chain) sequence, with context. This clone came up a few times. Its antigen has not been determined. The input lacks base qualities; no much larger clone sits a single base away. Other DNA sequences in this specimen translate into the identical CDR3. Library method: the immunoSEQ multiplex PCR assay. In most patients, genomic DNA was isolated using the Qiagen DNeasy Blood and Tissue Kit and sent frozen to Adaptive Biotechnologies for TCR sequencing. High-throughput TCR-beta CDR3 sequencing of genomic DNA from most patients was performed by Adaptive Biotechnologies. For the original study's pipeline: Adaptive's ImmunoSEQ software supplied the TCR sequencing data for 18 patients, while MiXCR and VDJtools were used to process three other patients. To correct CD4 versus CD8 sorting errors, any sequence found in both subsets at a frequency ratio below 5:1 was removed. CDR3 nucleotide sequences shared between donor and recipient were removed because the origin of such sequences could not be assigned. To be classed as alloreactive, a clone needed at least 2-fold expansion over unstimulated cells and a minimum CFSE-low frequency of 0.002% (template counts) or 0.001% (read counts). Clones detected in sequenced pre-transplant spleen, lymph node, or MLR CFSE-low populations of the donor or recipient were defined as mappable. Cumulative frequency of alloreactive clones was calculated as a percentage of all sequences weighted by copy number. The table comes from immuneACCESS by way of TCRdb, which keeps in-frame sequences with V and J called. Part of the clones is missing from these tables; in studies checked, under half for an unresolved V gene and the rest for unknown reasons. V, J and clone size are taken as reported in that table, and D and trimming were inferred from the DNA itself. Here the sample has about 70,000 clones; about 94% occur a single time. Around 0.56% of the sample is in the top ten clones.

What this sample's time point label stands for: cells obtained before transplantation from donor or recipient. CD3+CD4+ and CD3+CD8+ populations were FACS-sorted from unstimulated pre-transplant donor and recipient cells taken from spleen or lymph nodes. This entry belongs to a study of graft-versus-host responses after intestinal transplantation (dated by TCRdb to the early 2020s). A note on the overall study: The transplants that recipients got were multivisceral, liver-intestinal, or isolated intestinal. Of the 20 to 30 intestinal transplant recipients enrolled in the cohort, one of whom was a retransplant, 3 patients without pretransplant specimens were excluded. Rather than going through the commercial service, samples from a few later patients were sequenced in-house on an Illumina MiSeq and processed with MiXCR. Bulk TCR-beta CDR3 sequencing was used to track graft-versus-host and host-versus-graft alloreactive T cell clones in the graft, circulation and bone marrow after intestinal transplantation. Alloreactive clones were identified by sequencing pre-transplant mixed lymphocyte reaction products and comparing these products with unstimulated pre-transplant donor and recipient T cells. Donor T cell macrochimerism was defined as a peak of at least 4% donor T cells among recipient peripheral blood mononuclear cells. Every recipient was given anti-thymocyte globulin induction, followed by around three years of maintenance tacrolimus and steroids.

Overall results and qualifications from the work: Conclusions were limited by the relatively low number and heterogeneity of intestinal transplant patients. In the allografts of patients with donor T cell macrochimerism, GvH to HvG T cell clonal ratios were high. Peak levels of circulating GvH clones were associated with declines in HvG clones early after transplant. GvH clones were found in recipient bone marrow, and some of the GvH clones appeared earlier in ileal mucosa or blood, which is consistent with an intestinal mucosal origin.

The CDR3 goes from the cysteine to the phenylalanine over 11 residues. Here the CDR3 DNA is all that survives: 33 bases in frame from base 1. V is clipped by 1 base and J by 6 bases, and the sequence between their germline boundaries is 1 base long. As encoded in the germline V gene, CDR1 is MGHRA while CDR2 is YSYEKL. This chain joins TRBV4-1 to TRBJ2-1; no confident D gene assignment can be made. Sequencing was performed on unstimulated CD8+ T cells sorted from spleen or lymph node cells, taken before intestinal transplant. This receptor was obtained from a human donor who received an intestinal transplant. Read as DNA, the sequence is TGCGCCAGCAGCCAAGGCAATGAGCAGTTCTTC. Translated, it reads CASSQGNEQFF.